These 16 T cell receptor beta chains were sequenced from one sample in a study of neurological immune-mediated disorders (dated by TCRdb to between 2017 and 2020). The protocol used for the library was 5' RACE. This sample was sequenced with an Illumina HiSeq 2500. TCRdb reprocessed the public reads (quality trimming at Q25 with fastp, clone calling with MiXCR) and kept in-frame beta chains. Each CDR3 protein appears once, grouped with its most common genes and DNA. This sample holds around 30,000 distinct CDR3 sequences; roughly 16% were observed only once. The top ten hold about 5% of the sample. The time point label, as the study defines it: technical triplicate 3. The source material was CD4+ T cells from blood. The origin of the receptors is a female donor with HTLV-1-associated myelopathy (HAM/TSP).

At least ten counts were recorded for this clonotype. The chain carries TRBV29-1 and TRBJ1-2; TRBD1 matches at 7 bases. The CDR3 sequence is 14 residues long. V lost 4 bases, J lost 8 bases, and 13 bases stayed unmatched. In germline, CDR1 is SQVTM, CDR2 ANQGSEA. The CDR3 DNA reads as TGCAGCGTTGGATGGCAAAAGACAGGGTGGGGCTACACCTTC. It yields the protein CSVGWQKTGWGYTF.

V usage is TRBV20-1 and J usage is TRBJ1-4, with D hard to call. Germline loops: CDR1 DFQATT, CDR2 SNEGSKA (reference sequence). V was cut by 2 bases and J by 7 bases, with 17 bases left in between. This CDR3 is built from 15 residues. CDR3 residues: CSARPPLGPGEKLFF. CDR3 DNA: TGCAGTGCTAGACCGCCCCTTGGGCCCGGTGAAAAACTGTTTTTT.

In its sample, this clonotype was seen many times. The rearrangement joins TRBV6-1 to TRBJ1-1; 7 bases are shared with TRBD1. Looked up from germline, CDR1 is MNHNS and CDR2 is SASEGT. V shed 4 bases, J shed 4 bases, and the junction held 9 bases outside the gene matches. The CDR3 is 15 amino acids. DNA for the CDR3: TGTGCCAGCAGTGGGAGAGGGGGCAAGGCCACTGAAGCTTTCTTT. Its protein product is CASSGRGGKATEAFF.

There are many counts of this clonotype. The CDR3 coding sequence is TGCAGTGCTAGACTGGGGGGGCCCACCTACGAGCAGTACTTC. Protein: CSARLGGPTYEQYF. The rearrangement uses TRBV20-1 and TRBJ2-7, with D tentatively TRBD2 (7 bases). The CDR3 is made up of 14 amino acids. V was clipped by 2 bases and J by 2 bases, with 13 bases between them. Per the germline V gene, CDR1 is DFQATT and CDR2 is SNEGSKA (reference sequence).

This clonotype showed up many times. The chain links TRBV14 to TRBJ2-3, with TRBD1 matching over 7 bases. Germline V CDR1 and CDR2: SGHDN, FVKESK. The CDR3 sequence is 14 residues long. With V trimmed by 4 bases and J by 4 bases, 5 bases remained unmatched. The CDR3 here is CASSLLDRSDTQYF. The CDR3, as DNA: TGTGCCAGCAGCCTTTTGGACAGGTCAGATACGCAGTATTTT.

Ten or more counts support this clonotype. The chain uses TRBV7-8 and TRBJ2-7; tentatively, D is TRBD1 (6 bases). CDR3 length: 13 amino acids. V was trimmed by 6 bases and J by 0 bases, leaving 9 bases between them. Germline CDR1 and CDR2: SGHVS and FQNEAQ. Here the CDR3 DNA reads TGTGCCAGCAGTCGGGACAACTCCTACGAGCAGTACTTC. Residues: CASSRDNSYEQYF.

Sample share makes this clonotype medium-sized. V and J are TRBV14 and TRBJ2-5; D is possibly TRBD2 (5 bases). Germline V gene sequence: CDR1 SGHDN, CDR2 FVKESK. Trimming took off 4 bases at V and 2 bases at J, with 8 bases between the two ends. This CDR3 contains 13 residues. CDR3 bases: TGTGCCAGCAGCCGACTAATACAAGAGACCCAGTACTTC. Translation gives CASSRLIQETQYF.

This clonotype was detected ten times or more. The chain links TRBV4-2 to TRBJ2-4, with a possible D match to TRBD1 (5 bases). The V end was cut by 1 base, the J end by 8 bases, with 12 bases between. The CDR3 is 14 amino acids. Germline CDR1 LGHNA, CDR2 YNFKEQ. CDR3 loop: CASSQGQGSYIQYF. DNA of the CDR3: TGTGCCAGCAGCCAAGGGCAGGGTAGTTACATTCAGTACTTC.

This clonotype was detected many times. V is TRBV7-2 and J is TRBJ1-2, with 8 nucleotides matching TRBD1. J lost 7 bases, V lost 4 bases, and 17 bases had no gene match. The CDR3 sequence is 17 residues long. Germline CDR1 reads SGHTA; CDR2 reads FQGNSA. CDR3 protein: CASSSGGRAGKGGGYTF. Here the CDR3 DNA reads TGTGCCAGCAGCTCAGGGGGCAGGGCCGGGAAAGGAGGTGGCTACACCTTC.

This clonotype appeared many times. The chain is built from TRBV6-6 and TRBJ2-4; 10 nucleotides line up with TRBD2. The CDR3 is made up of 15 amino acids. V lost 6 bases to trimming and J lost 5 bases; unmatched junction nucleotides: 7. Germline V lookup: CDR1 MNHNY, CDR2 SVGAGI (reference sequence). The CDR3, as DNA: TGTGCCAGCAGACCAGCGGGGGGGGGCCAAAACATTCAGTACTTC. This sequence encodes CASRPAGGGQNIQYF.

The chain carries TRBV6-5 and TRBJ2-1; 8 bases agree with TRBD2. CDR1 is MNHEY, CDR2 SVGAGI, per germline. The CDR3 extends over 14 amino acids. CDR3 DNA: TGTGCAACCGGCTGGCGGGGGGTGAAAAATGAGCAGTTCTTC. Protein sequence: CATGWRGVKNEQFF.

This clonotype showed up many times. This chain uses TRBV3-1 with TRBJ2-5; D ambiguous. Germline loops: CDR1 LGHDT, CDR2 YNNKEL (reference sequence). This CDR3 has 13 amino acids. Trimming stripped 1 base from V and 4 bases from J, with 7 bases between. The CDR3 DNA reads TGTGCCAGCAGCCAAGGGTTGACAGAGACCCAGTACTTC. Translation gives CASSQGLTETQYF.

This clonotype was detected many times. The V call is TRBV20-1, the J call TRBJ2-1, with TRBD1 identical over 9 bases. The CDR3 contains 14 residues. The germline V gene has CDR1 DFQATT and CDR2 SNEGSKA (reference sequence). Trimming at V came to 2 bases and at J to 4 bases, leaving 3 bases not matched to a gene. The CDR3 loop is CSARRQGGYNEQFF. For the CDR3, the DNA is TGCAGTGCTAGACGACAGGGGGGATACAATGAGCAGTTCTTC.

The table lists this clonotype with many counts. The gene calls are TRBV12-3 or TRBV12-4 and TRBJ1-4; TRBD1 agrees at 9 bases. There are 14 residues in the CDR3. V was clipped by 5 bases and J by 8 bases; unmatched bases: 6. Here the CDR3 reads CASSDRGYEEKLFF. CDR3 nucleotides: TGTGCCAGCAGTGACAGGGGGTATGAAGAAAAACTGTTTTTT.

In this sample, this clonotype turned up many times. This chain links TRBV6-2 or TRBV6-3 with TRBJ2-3; D is perhaps TRBD2 (6 bases). The V end was cut by 6 bases, the J end by 6 bases, with 25 bases between. Looked up from germline, CDR1 is MNHEY and CDR2 is SVGEGT. There are 17 residues in the CDR3. In DNA form, the CDR3 reads TGTGCCAGCAGACCCGGGCTTTTTGCGGGGCCCATGGATACGCAGTATTTT. It encodes CASRPGLFAGPMDTQYF.

In this sample, this clonotype turned up many times. V and J are TRBV20-1 and TRBJ2-1; possible D gene TRBD2, 5 bases. V lost 2 bases, J lost 6 bases, and 17 bases lay in between. Per the germline V gene, CDR1 is DFQATT and CDR2 is SNEGSKA (reference sequence). The CDR3 loop spans 15 amino acids. The CDR3 sequence is CSARTVGVYGNEQFF. CDR3 coding DNA: TGCAGTGCTAGAACCGTGGGAGTGTACGGCAATGAGCAGTTCTTC.